The clone carrying this TCR beta chain was observed at least ten times. Antigen unknown. Selection for sequencing was limited to patients who had shown CD8+CD57+ cell expansion by flow cytometry. A severe acquired aplastic anemia diagnosis applied to all patients. Genomic DNA served as template for TCR beta VDJ and CDR3 profiling. TCRdb re-called the reads through MiXCR, storing one row per CDR3 protein. The table lists 450,000 to 600,000 distinct CDR3 sequences, approximately 33% of them singletons, with 0.82% in the top ten. The data originate from a study of CD8+CD57+ T cells in acquired aplastic anemia. Study at large: Sorting CD4+ and CD8+ cells gave DNA averaging roughly 3.2 ug.

Notes on the study in general: Around 27 was the count of CD8+ CDR3 sequences that patients shared with controls.

V lost 4 bases and J lost 0; bases outside the gene matches: 6. Per germline, CDR1 MGHDK and CDR2 SYGVNS. The CDR3 is made up of 16 amino acids. Sequenced: sorted CD4+, CD8+, or CD8+CD57+ T cells (not recorded which) from PBMCs. This sequence was found in a human donor with aplastic anemia. The rearrangement joins TRBV25-1 to TRBJ1-1, with 9 bases aligning to TRBD1. The CDR3 is CASSAPGQGLNTEAFF. In DNA form, the CDR3 reads TGTGCCAGCAGTGCCCCGGGACAGGGTTTGAACACTGAAGCTTTCTTT.